A selection of T cell receptor beta chains follows, all from one sample in a study of T cells in Graves' hyperthyroidism and ophthalmopathy. Using its own MiXCR run on the multiplex PCR reads, TCRdb lists one record per CDR3 protein. This sample carries roughly 45,000 distinct CDR3 sequences, around 48% of them seen once, and the ten largest clones take roughly 32%. The sequenced sample was peripheral blood or thyroid tissue (not recorded which). The receptors derive from a woman between 50 and 59 years old with Graves' hyperthyroidism. CDR3s include the opening cysteine and the closing phenylalanine or tryptophan. D genes are given only for firm matches. The size field is filled for only some rows; it gives once, few, many or a size class.

d_gene: -; j_gene: TRBJ1-2; v_gene: TRBV7-2; abundance: few; CDR3nt: TGTGCCAGCAGCCCAGGGTATGGCTACACCTTC; CDR3aa: CASSPGYGYTF
d_gene: -; j_gene: TRBJ1-5; v_gene: TRBV20-1; abundance: many; CDR3nt: TGCAGTGCTAGAACCGGGACACACAATCAGCCCCAGCATTTT; CDR3aa: CSARTGTHNQPQHF
d_gene: -; j_gene: TRBJ2-7; v_gene: TRBV2; abundance: -; CDR3nt: TGCGCCAGCAGCCAAGCGGTTGGAAAGTCCTACGAGCAGTACTTC; CDR3aa: CASSQAVGKSYEQYF
d_gene: TRBD1; j_gene: TRBJ2-7; v_gene: TRBV20-1; abundance: -; CDR3nt: TGCAGTGCTGCCCCACGACAGGGTTGGTACTTC; CDR3aa: CSAAPRQGWYF
d_gene: -; j_gene: TRBJ2-2; v_gene: TRBV6-5; abundance: many; CDR3nt: TGTGCCAGCAGTCAGTATCCGGGGGCTTCGGGTAGTAGGACTGGGGAGCTGTTTTTT; CDR3aa: CASSQYPGASGSRTGELFF
d_gene: TRBD1; j_gene: TRBJ1-5; v_gene: TRBV6-5; abundance: -; CDR3nt: TGTGCCAGCACTGGCAGGGGGAACAATCAGCCCCAGCATTTT; CDR3aa: CASTGRGNNQPQHF
d_gene: TRBD2; j_gene: TRBJ2-7; v_gene: TRBV2; abundance: -; CDR3nt: TGTGCCAGCAGTGAAGGGCCTAGCGGGAGAGGCGAGCAGTACTTC; CDR3aa: CASSEGPSGRGEQYF
d_gene: -; j_gene: TRBJ1-5; v_gene: TRBV5-6; abundance: -; CDR3nt: TGTGCCAGCAGCCTTGGACCTGCTGAACCCCAGCATTTT; CDR3aa: CASSLGPAEPQHF
d_gene: -; j_gene: TRBJ2-2; v_gene: TRBV7-2; abundance: many; CDR3nt: TGTGCCAGCAGCTTAGCCTTTCCGGGAGCTTCGAACACCGGGGAGCTGTTTTTT; CDR3aa: CASSLAFPGASNTGELFF
d_gene: -; j_gene: TRBJ2-5; v_gene: TRBV28; abundance: many; CDR3nt: TGTGCCAGCAGTTTTACACACCAAGAGACCCAGTACTTC; CDR3aa: CASSFTHQETQYF
d_gene: -; j_gene: TRBJ2-5; v_gene: TRBV5-8; abundance: -; CDR3nt: TGTGCCAGCAGCGACCCCCAAGAGACCCAGTACTTC; CDR3aa: CASSDPQETQYF
d_gene: TRBD1; j_gene: TRBJ1-1; v_gene: TRBV5-8; abundance: many; CDR3nt: TGTGCCAGCAGCAAGGGACAGGAGAACACTGAAGCTTTCTTT; CDR3aa: CASSKGQENTEAFF
d_gene: -; j_gene: TRBJ1-6; v_gene: TRBV20-1; abundance: -; CDR3nt: TGCAGTGCTGGAGGGGATTCACCCCTCCACTTT; CDR3aa: CSAGGDSPLHF
d_gene: -; j_gene: TRBJ1-2; v_gene: TRBV29-1; abundance: -; CDR3nt: TGCAGCGTTGAGGGGCGGCGATATGGCTACACCTTC; CDR3aa: CSVEGRRYGYTF
d_gene: TRBD1; j_gene: TRBJ1-5; v_gene: TRBV10-3; abundance: -; CDR3nt: TGTGCCATCAGCCGAGACAGGGAGGATCAGCCCCAGCATTTT; CDR3aa: CAISRDREDQPQHF
d_gene: -; j_gene: TRBJ2-7; v_gene: TRBV29-1; abundance: -; CDR3nt: TGCAGCGCTGGGGGTGACAGGTCCACCTACGAGCAGTACTTC; CDR3aa: CSAGGDRSTYEQYF
d_gene: TRBD1; j_gene: TRBJ2-5; v_gene: TRBV20-1; abundance: -; CDR3nt: TGCAGTGCGACGGGACAGGGGTTCGAGACCCAGTACTTC; CDR3aa: CSATGQGFETQYF